This TCR beta chain is drawn from a study of T cells in Graves' hyperthyroidism and ophthalmopathy. Ten or more counts support this clonotype. The study excluded patients with uncontrolled infection, other autoimmune disease, pregnancy or lactation. Diagnoses used clinical symptoms, serum thyroxine and TRAb, thyroid ultrasound and orbital computed tomography. In germline, CDR1 is SQVTM, CDR2 ANQGSEA. CDR3 length equals 14 residues. The TCR beta CDR3 regions underwent amplification using RNA transcripts as the source. The HTBI primer set drove a first-round RT-PCR of the TCR CDR3. Using its own MiXCR run on the multiplex PCR reads, TCRdb lists one record per CDR3 protein. The sample yields 150,000 to 200,000 distinct CDR3 sequences, 9.4% seen once.

This receptor was identified in a woman under 30 with Graves' hyperthyroidism that later progressed to Graves' ophthalmopathy. This chain connects TRBV29-1 to TRBJ2-1; the D gene could be TRBD1 or TRBD2 (5 bases each). The sample comprised blood. The CDR3 sequence: CSSLGDAAYNEQFF. The CDR3 nucleotides read TGCAGTTCTTTAGGGGACGCAGCCTACAATGAGCAGTTCTTC.